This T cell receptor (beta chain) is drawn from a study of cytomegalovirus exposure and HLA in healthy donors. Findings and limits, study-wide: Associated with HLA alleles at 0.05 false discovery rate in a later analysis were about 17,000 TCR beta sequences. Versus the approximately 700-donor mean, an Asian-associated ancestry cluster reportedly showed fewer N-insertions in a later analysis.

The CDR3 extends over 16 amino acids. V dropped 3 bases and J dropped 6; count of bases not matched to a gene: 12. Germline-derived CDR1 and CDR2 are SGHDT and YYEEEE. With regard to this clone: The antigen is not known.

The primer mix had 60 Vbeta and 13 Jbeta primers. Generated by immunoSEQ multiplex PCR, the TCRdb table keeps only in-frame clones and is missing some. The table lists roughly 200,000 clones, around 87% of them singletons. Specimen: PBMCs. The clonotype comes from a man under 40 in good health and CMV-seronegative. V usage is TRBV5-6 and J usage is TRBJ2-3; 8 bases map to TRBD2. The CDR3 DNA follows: TGTGCCAGCAGCTCATACTTAGCGGGGACGGGGGATACGCAGTATTTT. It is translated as CASSSYLAGTGDTQYF.